Listed below are T cell receptor beta chains from one sample, sequenced in a study of long-term antiretroviral therapy in people with HIV. Assay: immunoSEQ multiplex PCR; the TCRdb copy retains only in-frame clones and omits some. The repertoire consists of under 30,000 clones, with about 95% occurring once and the leading ten covering 3% to 3.5%. The specimen comprised unsorted PBMCs, sampled 5.3 years after starting antiretroviral therapy. The receptors come from a man in his forties or fifties with HIV. The CDR3 runs from the conserved cysteine through the conserved F or W. D genes are given only for firm matches.

V	J	D	DNA	CDR3
TRBV4-3	TRBJ2-2	-	TGCGCCAGCAGCCAGGACAGGAACACCGGGGAGCTGTTTTTT	CASSQDRNTGELFF
TRBV7-3	TRBJ1-1	TRBD1	TGTGCCAGCAGCTTGGGACAGGGGAACACTGAAGCTTTCTTT	CASSLGQGNTEAFF
TRBV5-6	TRBJ1-5	-	TGTGCCAGCAGCTTGTCAGGGGGCAATCAGCCCCAGCATTTT	CASSLSGGNQPQHF
TRBV13	TRBJ1-1	-	TGTGCCAGCAGCTTAGTGGGTCAGGGGAAGCGGACTGAAGCTTTCTTT	CASSLVGQGKRTEAFF
TRBV6-6	TRBJ1-3	-	TGTGCCAGCAGTGGGGTCCGCTCGGCCTCTGGAAACACCATATATTTT	CASSGVRSASGNTIYF
TRBV19	TRBJ1-2	TRBD1	TGTGCCAGTAGTATAACAGGGGGCGTTGGCTACACCTTC	CASSITGGVGYTF
TRBV18	TRBJ1-5	-	TGTGCCAGCTCACCGGCGCGGTCCCTTGCCGATCAGCCCCAGCATTTT	CASSPARSLADQPQHF
TRBV9	TRBJ2-7	-	TGTGCCAGCAGCGCCCCATTTGGCTACGAGCAGTACTTC	CASSAPFGYEQYF
TRBV28	TRBJ2-3	-	TGTGCCAGCAGAGGGGGGATCTCCACAGATACGCAGTATTTT	CASRGGISTDTQYF
TRBV4-3	TRBJ2-2	-	TGCGCCAGCAGCCAAGGCAGGAACACCGGGGAGCTGTTTTTT	CASSQGRNTGELFF
TRBV21-1	TRBJ1-2	-	TGTGCCAGCAGCAAAGGGCAGGGGGGAGCCTATGGCTACACCTTC	CASSKGQGGAYGYTF
TRBV6-1	TRBJ2-3	TRBD2	TGCGCCAGCAGTGAGTCGCTAGCGGGGTACACAGATACGCAGTATTTT	CASSESLAGYTDTQYF
TRBV27	TRBJ2-3	TRBD1	TGTGCCACCAAAAGACAGGGGCGTGATACGCAGTATTTT	CATKRQGRDTQYF
TRBV7-8	TRBJ2-2	-	TGTGCCAGCAGCCACGCACACACCGGGGAGCTGTTTTTT	CASSHAHTGELFF
TRBV27	TRBJ1-2	-	TGTGCCAGCAGTTCCCCTACCAGGGGAGGGTTGGGCTATGGCTACACCTTC	CASSSPTRGGLGYGYTF
TRBV12-5	TRBJ1-5	-	TGTGCTAGTGGACTGGATGACAGGATGCCTCAGCCCCAGCATTTT	CASGLDDRMPQPQHF
TRBV10-3	TRBJ1-2	TRBD1	TGTGCCATCAGTCCGGGACAGGGGGCTGAAGGCTACACCTTC	CAISPGQGAEGYTF